These 17 T cell receptor beta chains share one sample of origin, sequenced in a study of shared clonotypes between healthy human individuals (dated by TCRdb to between 2020 and 2021). The library relied on the immunoSEQ multiplex PCR assay. TCRdb's version of the immuneACCESS table is confined to in-frame rearrangements and falls short of the full clone set. An unresolved V gene accounts for under half of the shortfall where checked; the remainder is of unknown origin. Counted in this sample were hundreds of thousands of clones; 90% to 96% of them appeared once. About 0.057% of the sample belongs to the ten largest clones. Sequences were obtained from naive CD4+ T cells sorted from blood. The label giving this sample's cell subset or site can be read as: CD45RA+ positively selected. These receptors were obtained from a woman aged 25 to 39 in good health.

V usage is TRBV6-1 and J usage is TRBJ1-5; D unclear. Looked up from germline, CDR1 is MNHNS and CDR2 is SASEGT. V lost 6 bases to trimming and J lost 3 bases, with 9 bases between them. The CDR3 runs to 13 residues. The CDR3 here is CASREGLNQPQHF. DNA of the CDR3: TGTGCCAGCAGGGAGGGCCTCAATCAGCCCCAGCATTTT.

The chain joins TRBV4-1 to TRBJ2-1; D is possibly TRBD1 or TRBD2 (5 bases each). The germline V gene encodes CDR1 MGHRA and CDR2 YSYEKL. Trimming removed 0 bases from V and 4 bases from J, with 16 bases in between. The CDR3 is made up of 17 amino acids. CDR3 residues: CASSQDLGTKIYNEQFF. For the CDR3, the DNA is TGCGCCAGCAGCCAAGATTTAGGGACCAAAATTTACAATGAGCAGTTCTTC.

The chain is built from TRBV9 and TRBJ1-4, with TRBD1 matching over 7 bases. V was clipped by 0 bases and J by 8 bases; unmatched bases: 10. The germline gives CDR1 SGDLS, CDR2 YYNGEE. This CDR3 comprises 16 residues. The CDR3 loop reads CASSVGGFRGDEKLFF. CDR3 bases: TGTGCCAGCAGCGTAGGAGGGTTCAGGGGGGACGAAAAACTGTTTTTT.

The genes are TRBV7-9 and TRBJ1-2; no clear D gene. Trimming left V 3 bases short and J 10 bases short, with 9 bases between. This CDR3 has 11 amino acids. CDR1 SEHNR and CDR2 FQNEAQ come from the germline V gene (reference sequence). The CDR3 loop reads CASSFSRIYTF. In DNA form, the CDR3 reads TGTGCCAGCAGCTTTTCACGCATCTACACCTTC. Together with reference TRBV7-9 and TRBJ1-2, the CDR3 gives the full variable domain: DTGVSQNPRHKITKRGQNVTFRCDPISEHNRLYWYRQTLGQGPEFLTYFQNEAQLEKSRLLSDRFSAERPKGSFSTLEIQRTEQGDSAMYLCASSFSRIYTFGSGTRLTVV.

The rearrangement joins TRBV10-3 to TRBJ2-1; D gene uncertain. Germline assignment: CDR1 ENHRY and CDR2 SYGVKD. Trimming cost V 0 bases and J 13 bases, with 16 bases left between them. The CDR3 has 14 residues. In nucleotides, the CDR3 is TGTGCCATCAGTGAGTCGACCACCTCTCATCCTCAGTTCTTC. Its translation: CAISESTTSHPQFF.

The chain is built from TRBV29-1 and TRBJ2-5, with 9 bases fitting TRBD1. CDR3 size: 14 residues. In germline, CDR1 is SQVTM, CDR2 ANQGSEA. The V segment lost 7 bases and the J segment 5 bases; nucleotides outside the gene matches: 11. In DNA form, the CDR3 reads TGCAGCGCCGGGACAGGGAGCCCCAGGGAGACCCAGTACTTC. Amino acid sequence: CSAGTGSPRETQYF.

V is TRBV20-1 and J is TRBJ1-1, with unresolved D. Germline CDR1 DFQATT, CDR2 SNEGSKA (reference sequence). V lost 3 bases and J lost 8, with 7 bases in between. The CDR3 is 10 residues long. CDR3: CSASPPEAFF. The CDR3 region has the DNA TGCAGTGCTAGCCCGCCCGAAGCTTTCTTT.

This chain joins TRBV6-5 and TRBJ2-1; 10 bases align to TRBD2. This CDR3 spans 15 amino acids. The V and J ends lost 5 bases and 3 bases, in that order; junction bases with no gene match: 4. From germline, CDR1 is MNHEY and CDR2 SVGAGI. The CDR3 sequence is CASSQTSGNYNEQFF. CDR3 coding DNA: TGTGCCAGCAGTCAAACTAGCGGGAACTACAATGAGCAGTTCTTC.

V gene TRBV4-2 combines with J gene TRBJ2-1, with 12 bases that match TRBD2. The trim removed 0 bases at V and 9 bases at J, leaving 6 bases unmatched. The CDR3 loop spans 16 amino acids. Germline CDR1 and CDR2: LGHNA and YNFKEQ. In DNA form, the CDR3 reads TGTGCCAGCAGCCAAGAACTAGCGGGAGGACCGGGTGAGCAGTTCTTC. Residues: CASSQELAGGPGEQFF.

The rearrangement uses TRBV5-1 and TRBJ2-5, with D possibly being TRBD1 (5 bases). The V gene lost 2 bases and the J gene lost 5 bases, with 16 bases spanning the gap. Germline V gene data show CDR1 as SGHRS and CDR2 as YFSETQ. The CDR3 is 15 amino acids. For the CDR3, the DNA is TGCGCCAGCAGCTTTACGGTAGGGGCGCGGGAGACCCAGTACTTC. Amino acids: CASSFTVGARETQYF.

V and J are TRBV6-5 and TRBJ1-2; 9 bases line up with TRBD1. The germline V gene has CDR1 MNHEY and CDR2 SVGAGI. V shed 6 bases and J 2 bases; nucleotides not matched to a gene: 4. The CDR3 sequence is 14 residues long. The CDR3 bases are TGTGCCAGCAGACGGACAGGGGAAAACTATGGCTACACCTTC. Its protein product is CASRRTGENYGYTF.

This chain uses TRBV6-1 with TRBJ1-5; unclear D gene. Germline V gene sequence: CDR1 MNHNS, CDR2 SASEGT. V gave up 5 bases and J gave up 3 bases, with 5 bases separating them. The CDR3 totals 12 residues. CDR3 loop: CASSRLNQPQHF. For the CDR3, the DNA is TGTGCCAGCAGTAGACTCAATCAGCCCCAGCATTTT.

This chain uses TRBV19 with TRBJ1-5; a weak D match, TRBD1 (5 bases). V was trimmed by 2 bases and J by 9 bases, leaving 20 bases between them. Germline V lookup: CDR1 LNHDA, CDR2 SQIVND (reference sequence). There are 16 residues in the CDR3. The CDR3 sequence is CASSIRLDTESRPQHF. The CDR3, as DNA: TGTGCCAGTAGTATAAGGCTGGACACAGAGAGCCGGCCCCAGCATTTT.

CDR3 coding DNA: TGTGCCAGCGGTACACGGCGGGAGGGCCCTAATGAGCAGTTCTTC. It translates to CASGTRREGPNEQFF. The gene calls are TRBV5-4 and TRBJ2-1; 9 bases match TRBD2. The germline V gene has CDR1 SGHNT and CDR2 YYREEE (reference sequence). Unmatched junction bases numbered 12, after V lost 7 bases and J lost 7 bases. The CDR3 runs 15 residues.

The CDR3 sequence: CASSSAGEGWSGELFF. In nucleotides, the CDR3 is TGTGCCAGCAGCTCTGCTGGCGAAGGTTGGTCCGGGGAGCTGTTTTTT. This rearrangement joins TRBV7-6 to TRBJ2-2; D ambiguous. CDR3 length: 16 residues. Looked up from germline, CDR1 is SGHVS and CDR2 is FNYEAQ. V dropped 4 bases and J dropped 6 bases, with 18 bases sitting between them.

The rearrangement joins TRBV19 to TRBJ2-7, with 14 bases fitting TRBD2. Per the germline V gene, CDR1 is LNHDA and CDR2 is SQIVND (reference sequence). The CDR3 totals 18 residues. Trimming cost V 6 bases and J 10 bases; bases outside gene matches: 20. CDR3 protein: CASSLPGLAGDLSPPQYF. Written as DNA, the CDR3 is TGTGCCAGTAGCCTACCGGGACTAGCGGGAGATTTGTCCCCTCCACAGTACTTC. The full variable domain, its missing parts supplied by reference TRBV19 and TRBJ2-7, is DGGITQSPKYLFRKEGQNVTLSCEQNLNHDAMYWYRQDPGQGLRLIYYSQIVNDFQKGDIAEGYSVSREKKESFPLTVTSAQKNPTAFYLCASSLPGLAGDLSPPQYFGPGTRLTVT.

This clone has only one observation. The chain recombines TRBV5-1 with TRBJ1-1; D is unclear. Trimming left V 2 bases short and J 4 bases short, with 9 bases between. The CDR3 runs to 13 residues. Germline CDR1 reads SGHRS; CDR2 reads YFSETQ. CDR3 in amino acids: CASSLLGGTEAFF. The CDR3 region has the DNA TGCGCCAGCAGCTTATTGGGAGGCACTGAAGCTTTCTTT.